The 26 T cell receptor beta chains in this list originate from one sample, sequenced in a study of human T cells and chemical hapten exposure. One entry per CDR3 protein results from TCRdb running MiXCR on the RACE reads. The table has 73,000 or so distinct CDR3 sequences, about 8% seen once; the top ten hold roughly 3%. Time point of the sample: patch test 2, 6 weeks after DPC sensitization. Treatment in this sample: therapeutic diphenylcyclopropenone sensitization with weekly scalp DPC. The sequences come from whole blood, collected in connection with sensitization to the hapten diphenylcyclopropenone (DPC). The receptors originated from a woman between 45 and 60 years old with alopecia areata. Some clones in this sample may be carry-over from other donors' samples.

In its sample, this clonotype was seen many times. V usage is TRBV20-1 and J usage is TRBJ1-5; 7 bases are shared with TRBD1. Germline V gene lookup returns CDR1 DFQATT and CDR2 SNEGSKA (reference sequence). Trimming at V came to 3 bases and at J to 6 bases, leaving 2 bases not matched to a gene. The CDR3 contains 12 residues. The DNA for the CDR3 is TGCAGTGCTAGGGCAGGGGGTCAGCCCCAGCATTTT. Its protein is CSARAGGQPQHF.

This clonotype was picked up a small number of times. This rearrangement joins TRBV20-1 to TRBJ2-7, with D perhaps matching TRBD1 (6 bases). Germline V gene lookup returns CDR1 DFQATT and CDR2 SNEGSKA (reference sequence). The CDR3 has 15 residues. With 4 bases removed from V and 1 base from J, the gap between germline ends came to 17 bases. This chain's CDR3 is CSATKPTGSSYEQYF. CDR3 bases: TGCAGTGCTACGAAGCCGACAGGCTCTTCCTACGAGCAGTACTTC.

This clonotype was recorded a few times. The DNA for the CDR3 is TGTGCCAGCAGTCCCCAAGATGGAATGAACACTGAAGCTTTCTTT. Translation: CASSPQDGMNTEAFF. The chain couples TRBV6-5 to TRBJ1-1; the D is unclear. V lost 5 bases, J lost 0 bases, and 13 bases lay in between. Germline lookup yields CDR1 MNHEY and CDR2 SVGAGI. CDR3 size: 15 residues.

This clonotype was picked up many times. This chain connects TRBV12-3 or TRBV12-4 to TRBJ1-1, with D unresolved. The CDR3 contains 13 residues. Trimming took off 2 bases at V and 7 bases at J, with 11 bases between the two ends. The CDR3 sequence: CASSLKPKLEAFF. CDR3 nucleotide sequence: TGTGCCAGCAGTTTAAAGCCGAAGCTTGAAGCTTTCTTT.

V usage is TRBV4-2 and J usage is TRBJ1-3, with TRBD1 matching 8 bases. The trim removed 4 bases at V and 3 bases at J, leaving 5 bases unmatched. The germline gives CDR1 LGHNA, CDR2 YNFKEQ. The length of the CDR3 is 15 residues. This CDR3 is CASSRGQGGGNTIYF. DNA of the CDR3: TGTGCCAGCAGCCGCGGACAGGGAGGTGGAAACACCATATATTTT.

The chain recombines TRBV6-5 with TRBJ2-2, with a tentative D call TRBD1 (5 bases). Trimming cost V 6 bases and J 5 bases, with 10 bases left between them. In germline, CDR1 is MNHEY, CDR2 SVGAGI. The CDR3 covers 13 residues. CDR3 sequence reads: CASRTPGTGELFF. The CDR3 DNA sequence: TGTGCCAGCAGGACACCAGGGACCGGGGAGCTGTTTTTT.

CDR3 bases: TGTGCCAGCTCCCTAAGCGGGGGTATGGGAGGCGGCACTGAAGCTTTCTTT. As protein: CASSLSGGMGGGTEAFF. The chain employs TRBV18 and TRBJ1-1; D is perhaps TRBD1 (5 bases). CDR1 is KGHSH and CDR2 is LQKENI in the germline V gene. The CDR3 is 17 residues long. Trimming stripped 6 bases from V and 4 bases from J, with 24 bases between.

V and J are TRBV28 and TRBJ2-1, with 10 positions matching TRBD1. The V segment lost 5 bases and the J segment 3 bases; nucleotides outside the gene matches: 10. The CDR3 extends over 17 amino acids. Germline values: CDR1 MDHEN, CDR2 SYDVKM. The CDR3 is CASSGGQGGLNYNEQFF. The CDR3 nucleotides read TGTGCCAGCAGTGGAGGACAGGGGGGACTTAACTACAATGAGCAGTTCTTC.

V and J are TRBV5-4 and TRBJ1-4; 8 nucleotides agree with TRBD1. Germline V gene data show CDR1 as SGHNT and CDR2 as YYREEE (reference sequence). J gave up 10 bases and V 0 bases, and 11 bases lay outside the gene matches. The CDR3 covers 16 residues. The CDR3 here is CASSLESPQGAGKLFF. Written as DNA, the CDR3 is TGTGCCAGCAGCTTGGAATCGCCCCAGGGGGCGGGAAAACTGTTTTTT.

This chain joins TRBV20-1 and TRBJ1-1; 8 nucleotides line up with TRBD1. CDR3 length: 14 residues. The junction had 3 bases not matched to a gene; V was cut back by 0 bases and J by 3 bases. In germline, CDR1 is DFQATT, CDR2 SNEGSKA (reference sequence). The CDR3: CSAREQGADTEAFF. Written as DNA, the CDR3 is TGCAGTGCTAGAGAGCAGGGGGCGGACACTGAAGCTTTCTTT.

V usage is TRBV2 and J usage is TRBJ2-5; D gene ambiguous. The CDR3 is 11 amino acids. In germline, CDR1 is SNHLY, CDR2 FYNNEI. The V end was cut by 3 bases, the J end by 3 bases, with 2 bases between. The CDR3 nucleotides are TGTGCCAGCAGTGAGGAAGAGACCCAGTACTTC. It specifies CASSEEETQYF.

Details on this clonotype: A read error is possible here, since a much larger clone lies one base away. This chain connects TRBV18 to TRBJ2-5; TRBD1 is a possible D gene (5 bases). CDR1 is KGHSH and CDR2 is LQKENI in the germline V gene. This CDR3 region has 13 residues. CDR3 nucleotides: TGTGCCAACTCACCAGGCCAGGGAGAGACCCAGTACTTC. The encoded protein is CANSPGQGETQYF.

In this sample, this clonotype turned up a few times. The chain combines TRBV21-1 with TRBJ1-3; the table's D call, TRBD1, has no DNA check behind it. TRBV21-1 corresponds to a pseudogene. The CDR3 sequence is 16 residues long. The CDR3 is CASSNGRVYSGNTIYF. The CDR3 DNA follows: TGTGCCAGCAGCAACGGCAGGGTGTACTCTGGAAACACCATATATTTT.

This clonotype was counted only a few times. The chain is built from TRBV4-2 and TRBJ1-5; 10 bases match TRBD1. Looked up from germline, CDR1 is LGHNA and CDR2 is YNFKEQ. CDR3 size: 17 residues. V lost 0 bases to trimming and J lost 4 bases; unmatched junction nucleotides: 6. The CDR3 DNA is TGTGCCAGCAGCCAAGAAAGACAGGGGGCCGGGAATCAGCCCCAGCATTTT. Its translation: CASSQERQGAGNQPQHF.

This clonotype was detected ten times or more. The gene calls are TRBV7-9 and TRBJ2-7; unclear D gene. Trimming removed 1 base at V and 3 bases at J, with 13 bases between. Germline CDR1 SEHNR, CDR2 FQNEAQ (reference sequence). CDR3 size: 15 residues. The CDR3 DNA sequence: TGTGCCAGCAGCTTAGACGAAGCTGAAGACTACGAGCAGTACTTC. Its translation is CASSLDEAEDYEQYF.

Only one count was recorded for this clonotype. This sequence joins TRBV10-3 and TRBJ2-5; 7 nucleotides agree with TRBD2. Germline CDR1 is ENHRY and CDR2 is SYGVKD. This CDR3 contains 11 residues. J lost 7 bases, V lost 11 bases, and 7 bases had no gene match. Here the CDR3 reads CAAGDSRTQYF. Written as DNA, the CDR3 is TGTGCCGCGGGGGACTCCCGGACCCAGTACTTC.

This chain links TRBV7-8 with TRBJ2-5; 9 bases match TRBD1. Germline V gene data show CDR1 as SGHVS and CDR2 as FQNEAQ. The CDR3 covers 15 residues. V was clipped by 4 bases and J by 4 bases; unmatched bases: 7. CDR3 sequence reads: CASSSIQGAGETQYF. The CDR3 DNA sequence: TGTGCCAGCAGCTCAATACAGGGGGCAGGAGAGACCCAGTACTTC.

This clonotype occurred many times. V usage is TRBV24-1 and J usage is TRBJ2-2, with 11 positions matching TRBD2. Germline V gene data show CDR1 as KGHDR and CDR2 as SFDVKD. J gave up 5 bases and V 2 bases, and 3 bases lay outside the gene matches. The CDR3 totals 16 residues. The CDR3 region has the DNA TGTGCCACCAGTGATTCCAGACTAGCGGGGACCGGGGAGCTGTTTTTT. Protein: CATSDSRLAGTGELFF.

This clonotype was counted only a few times. The chain employs TRBV5-1 and TRBJ2-3; D call uncertain. Germline V lookup: CDR1 SGHRS, CDR2 YFSETQ. The CDR3 consists of 14 residues. The V end lost 1 base, the J end lost 11 bases, and 17 bases lay between the germline ends. The CDR3 bases are TGCGCCAGCAGCTTGACGGCGGCGAAAGTGGGGCAGTATTTT. Residues: CASSLTAAKVGQYF.

This clonotype was seen more than once but under ten times. V and J are TRBV6-5 and TRBJ1-5; a possible D gene is TRBD1 (5 bases). V was trimmed by 6 bases and J by 0 bases, leaving 15 bases between them. This CDR3 region has 16 residues. Germline V gives CDR1 MNHEY, CDR2 SVGAGI. The chain's CDR3 is CASRSDGTVSNQPQHF. CDR3 nucleotides: TGTGCCAGCAGATCCGATGGGACGGTTAGCAATCAGCCCCAGCATTTT.

This clonotype was seen more than once but under ten times. The J gene is TRBJ1-4, the V gene TRBV27; D not certain. The CDR3 loop spans 16 amino acids. The ends were cut back, 7 bases at V and 4 bases at J, with 19 bases in the middle. Germline V gives CDR1 MNHEY, CDR2 SMNVEV (reference sequence). The CDR3 sequence: CASTRPVGRNNEKLFF. As DNA, the CDR3 is TGTGCCAGCACCCGTCCCGTAGGCAGAAATAATGAAAAACTGTTTTTT.

The V gene is TRBV28, the J gene TRBJ1-6; weak D call: TRBD1 (5 bases). This CDR3 is built from 12 residues. CDR1 is MDHEN, CDR2 SYDVKM, per germline. V was clipped by 6 bases and J by 10 bases, with 10 bases between them. CDR3 sequence (DNA): TGTGCCAGCAGGTGGGGGATATCACCCCTCCACTTT. Its translation is CASRWGISPLHF.

This clonotype was counted many times. CDR3 amino acids: CASSLTSGRQYF. In DNA form, the CDR3 reads TGTGCCAGCAGTCTTACATCCGGGCGGCAGTACTTC. This chain links TRBV6-5 with TRBJ2-7; D remains ambiguous. V shed 5 bases and J shed 9 bases, with 14 bases lying between them. Germline assignment: CDR1 MNHEY and CDR2 SVGAGI. The CDR3 covers 12 residues.

A few counts support this clonotype. This sequence joins TRBV12-3 or TRBV12-4 and TRBJ2-1; TRBD2 matches at 8 bases. V was clipped by 7 bases and J by 7 bases; unmatched bases: 6. This CDR3 is 13 amino acids long. The CDR3 loop reads CASIPGGGNEQFF. The CDR3 nucleotides are TGTGCCAGCATACCGGGGGGGGGGAATGAGCAGTTCTTC.

This clonotype was detected only a few times. The chain is built from TRBV6-5 and TRBJ2-7; D gene ambiguous. The CDR3 extends over 13 amino acids. Trimming cost V 8 bases and J 3 bases, with 14 bases left between them. CDR1 MNHEY and CDR2 SVGAGI come from the germline V gene. The DNA for the CDR3 is TGTGCCAGCGGCGTTACCCAGAACTACGAGCAGTACTTC. The encoded protein is CASGVTQNYEQYF.

V usage is TRBV4-1 and J usage is TRBJ1-1; 7 bases fit TRBD1. The trim removed 3 bases at V and 6 bases at J, leaving 10 bases unmatched. The CDR3 consists of 15 residues. The germline gives CDR1 MGHRA, CDR2 YSYEKL. The DNA of the CDR3 is TGCGCCAGCAGCCAGTCAACAGGGGACGTCCCTGAAGCTTTCTTT. Amino acid sequence: CASSQSTGDVPEAFF.